The rows below give T cell receptor beta chains drawn from one sample of a study of shared clonotypes between healthy human individuals. The assay was immunoSEQ multiplex PCR, and TCRdb's table has in-frame clones only and misses some. Of just over 2,000,000 clones detected, 85% to 95% appear once; the ten largest clones hold roughly 0.13%. The sequenced sample was naive CD4+ T cells sorted from blood. The receptors stem from a man aged 18 to 35 in good health. The CDR3 runs from the conserved cysteine through the conserved F or W. A D gene is named only where the DNA matches it firmly. The size field is filled for only some rows; it gives once, few, many or a size class.

>.|TRBV6-5|.|TRBJ1-4
TGTGCCAGCAGCTTCGACAGGTTTAATGAAAAACTGTTTTTT
CASSFDRFNEKLFF
>.|TRBV28|.|TRBJ2-7
TGTGCCAGCAGCTGGCCCCAGCAGTACTTC
CASSWPQQYF
>.|TRBV5-1|once|TRBJ2-3
TGCGCCAGCAGCGGATCGCAGGGGCTAGTAGATACGCAGTATTTT
CASSGSQGLVDTQYF
>TRBD2|TRBV6-1|.|TRBJ2-1
TGTGCCAGCAGTGTGGCTAGCGGGGGGACATACAATGAGCAGTTCTTC
CASSVASGGTYNEQFF
>.|TRBV7-2|.|TRBJ2-7
TGTGCCAGCAGCTTAACTTCGATAGCGGCCGAGCAGTACTTC
CASSLTSIAAEQYF
>.|TRBV5-1|.|TRBJ2-1
TGCGCCAGCAGCTTACTAGCAAGCTCCTACAATGAGCAGTTCTTC
CASSLLASSYNEQFF
>.|TRBV5-1|.|TRBJ2-5
TGCGCCAGCAGCCCCCGAGCGAGCGGTGAAGAGACCCAGTACTTC
CASSPRASGEETQYF
>.|TRBV6-5|.|TRBJ1-5
TGTGCCAGCAGTTCCTACAGCAATCAGCCCCAGCATTTT
CASSSYSNQPQHF
>TRBD1|TRBV27|.|TRBJ1-2
TGTGCCAGCAGCCGAGGGACAGGTAACGGCTACACCTTC
CASSRGTGNGYTF
>.|TRBV19|.|TRBJ1-2
TGTGCCAGTAAATGGGGGTACGACTATGGCTACACCTTC
CASKWGYDYGYTF
>TRBD1|TRBV5-1|.|TRBJ1-1
TGCGCCAGCAGCTTGTTGGGACAGTCCAACACTGAAGCTTTCTTT
CASSLLGQSNTEAFF
>TRBD1|TRBV5-1|.|TRBJ2-5
TGCGCCAGCAGCATCAGGGGGCAAGGGGAGACCCAGTACTTC
CASSIRGQGETQYF
>.|TRBV7-8|.|TRBJ2-1
TGTGCCAGCAGCTTAGAGGGGAATGAGCAGTTCTTC
CASSLEGNEQFF
>.|TRBV11-2|.|TRBJ1-6
TGTGCCAGCAGCTTAGGGCACAGGGATTCACCCCTCCACTTT
CASSLGHRDSPLHF
>.|TRBV10-3|.|TRBJ2-7
TGTGCCATCAGTGCGGGGGCGCGCGAGCAGTACTTC
CAISAGAREQYF
>.|TRBV18|.|TRBJ2-1
TGTGCCAGCTCACCACCCGGGACGTCGGCCGGGAATGAGCAGTTCTTC
CASSPPGTSAGNEQFF
>TRBD1|TRBV5-6|.|TRBJ1-2
TGTGCCAGCAGCTTACAGGGGGCCAGCTATGGCTACACCTTC
CASSLQGASYGYTF